Sequencing of this T cell receptor (beta chain) was carried out in a study of tumor-infiltrating lymphocytes in primary liver carcinoma. General study points: It was in tumors, not blood, that the top-250-clone fraction was significantly higher (p = 0.039).

The CDR3 runs 16 residues. V was cut by 8 bases and J by 4 bases, with 21 bases left in between. TCR beta cDNA was prepared out of around 460 ng total RNA by means of a constant-region primer. Libraries of TCR beta came from three nested multiplex PCR rounds with slightly modified ARM-PCR. Rounds one and two of PCR, each of 9 to 11 cycles, were primed with TRBV1-TRBV30 forward primers and a C-beta reverse primer. Via MiXCR, TCRdb re-called the multiplex PCR reads, giving one row per CDR3 protein. The sample lists 150,000 to 200,000 distinct CDR3 sequences, approximately 60% occurring once. On this clonotype itself: Its antigen is as yet unknown. Possible read error: a much larger clone is one base away.

Extraction also yielded germline DNA, while blood RNA was obtained from unsorted whole blood. None of the patients had received treatment, and all had chronic HBV infection. This chain joins TRBV12-3 or TRBV12-4 and TRBJ2-1; possibly TRBD2 for D (7 bases). This sequence was found in a middle-aged man with primary liver carcinoma and hepatitis B virus infection. The sample consisted of peripheral blood. The CDR3 protein is CASGVLGGGSYNEQFF. CDR3 in DNA: TGTGCCAGCGGTGTCCTCGGGGGCGGGAGTTACAATGAGCAGTTCTTC.